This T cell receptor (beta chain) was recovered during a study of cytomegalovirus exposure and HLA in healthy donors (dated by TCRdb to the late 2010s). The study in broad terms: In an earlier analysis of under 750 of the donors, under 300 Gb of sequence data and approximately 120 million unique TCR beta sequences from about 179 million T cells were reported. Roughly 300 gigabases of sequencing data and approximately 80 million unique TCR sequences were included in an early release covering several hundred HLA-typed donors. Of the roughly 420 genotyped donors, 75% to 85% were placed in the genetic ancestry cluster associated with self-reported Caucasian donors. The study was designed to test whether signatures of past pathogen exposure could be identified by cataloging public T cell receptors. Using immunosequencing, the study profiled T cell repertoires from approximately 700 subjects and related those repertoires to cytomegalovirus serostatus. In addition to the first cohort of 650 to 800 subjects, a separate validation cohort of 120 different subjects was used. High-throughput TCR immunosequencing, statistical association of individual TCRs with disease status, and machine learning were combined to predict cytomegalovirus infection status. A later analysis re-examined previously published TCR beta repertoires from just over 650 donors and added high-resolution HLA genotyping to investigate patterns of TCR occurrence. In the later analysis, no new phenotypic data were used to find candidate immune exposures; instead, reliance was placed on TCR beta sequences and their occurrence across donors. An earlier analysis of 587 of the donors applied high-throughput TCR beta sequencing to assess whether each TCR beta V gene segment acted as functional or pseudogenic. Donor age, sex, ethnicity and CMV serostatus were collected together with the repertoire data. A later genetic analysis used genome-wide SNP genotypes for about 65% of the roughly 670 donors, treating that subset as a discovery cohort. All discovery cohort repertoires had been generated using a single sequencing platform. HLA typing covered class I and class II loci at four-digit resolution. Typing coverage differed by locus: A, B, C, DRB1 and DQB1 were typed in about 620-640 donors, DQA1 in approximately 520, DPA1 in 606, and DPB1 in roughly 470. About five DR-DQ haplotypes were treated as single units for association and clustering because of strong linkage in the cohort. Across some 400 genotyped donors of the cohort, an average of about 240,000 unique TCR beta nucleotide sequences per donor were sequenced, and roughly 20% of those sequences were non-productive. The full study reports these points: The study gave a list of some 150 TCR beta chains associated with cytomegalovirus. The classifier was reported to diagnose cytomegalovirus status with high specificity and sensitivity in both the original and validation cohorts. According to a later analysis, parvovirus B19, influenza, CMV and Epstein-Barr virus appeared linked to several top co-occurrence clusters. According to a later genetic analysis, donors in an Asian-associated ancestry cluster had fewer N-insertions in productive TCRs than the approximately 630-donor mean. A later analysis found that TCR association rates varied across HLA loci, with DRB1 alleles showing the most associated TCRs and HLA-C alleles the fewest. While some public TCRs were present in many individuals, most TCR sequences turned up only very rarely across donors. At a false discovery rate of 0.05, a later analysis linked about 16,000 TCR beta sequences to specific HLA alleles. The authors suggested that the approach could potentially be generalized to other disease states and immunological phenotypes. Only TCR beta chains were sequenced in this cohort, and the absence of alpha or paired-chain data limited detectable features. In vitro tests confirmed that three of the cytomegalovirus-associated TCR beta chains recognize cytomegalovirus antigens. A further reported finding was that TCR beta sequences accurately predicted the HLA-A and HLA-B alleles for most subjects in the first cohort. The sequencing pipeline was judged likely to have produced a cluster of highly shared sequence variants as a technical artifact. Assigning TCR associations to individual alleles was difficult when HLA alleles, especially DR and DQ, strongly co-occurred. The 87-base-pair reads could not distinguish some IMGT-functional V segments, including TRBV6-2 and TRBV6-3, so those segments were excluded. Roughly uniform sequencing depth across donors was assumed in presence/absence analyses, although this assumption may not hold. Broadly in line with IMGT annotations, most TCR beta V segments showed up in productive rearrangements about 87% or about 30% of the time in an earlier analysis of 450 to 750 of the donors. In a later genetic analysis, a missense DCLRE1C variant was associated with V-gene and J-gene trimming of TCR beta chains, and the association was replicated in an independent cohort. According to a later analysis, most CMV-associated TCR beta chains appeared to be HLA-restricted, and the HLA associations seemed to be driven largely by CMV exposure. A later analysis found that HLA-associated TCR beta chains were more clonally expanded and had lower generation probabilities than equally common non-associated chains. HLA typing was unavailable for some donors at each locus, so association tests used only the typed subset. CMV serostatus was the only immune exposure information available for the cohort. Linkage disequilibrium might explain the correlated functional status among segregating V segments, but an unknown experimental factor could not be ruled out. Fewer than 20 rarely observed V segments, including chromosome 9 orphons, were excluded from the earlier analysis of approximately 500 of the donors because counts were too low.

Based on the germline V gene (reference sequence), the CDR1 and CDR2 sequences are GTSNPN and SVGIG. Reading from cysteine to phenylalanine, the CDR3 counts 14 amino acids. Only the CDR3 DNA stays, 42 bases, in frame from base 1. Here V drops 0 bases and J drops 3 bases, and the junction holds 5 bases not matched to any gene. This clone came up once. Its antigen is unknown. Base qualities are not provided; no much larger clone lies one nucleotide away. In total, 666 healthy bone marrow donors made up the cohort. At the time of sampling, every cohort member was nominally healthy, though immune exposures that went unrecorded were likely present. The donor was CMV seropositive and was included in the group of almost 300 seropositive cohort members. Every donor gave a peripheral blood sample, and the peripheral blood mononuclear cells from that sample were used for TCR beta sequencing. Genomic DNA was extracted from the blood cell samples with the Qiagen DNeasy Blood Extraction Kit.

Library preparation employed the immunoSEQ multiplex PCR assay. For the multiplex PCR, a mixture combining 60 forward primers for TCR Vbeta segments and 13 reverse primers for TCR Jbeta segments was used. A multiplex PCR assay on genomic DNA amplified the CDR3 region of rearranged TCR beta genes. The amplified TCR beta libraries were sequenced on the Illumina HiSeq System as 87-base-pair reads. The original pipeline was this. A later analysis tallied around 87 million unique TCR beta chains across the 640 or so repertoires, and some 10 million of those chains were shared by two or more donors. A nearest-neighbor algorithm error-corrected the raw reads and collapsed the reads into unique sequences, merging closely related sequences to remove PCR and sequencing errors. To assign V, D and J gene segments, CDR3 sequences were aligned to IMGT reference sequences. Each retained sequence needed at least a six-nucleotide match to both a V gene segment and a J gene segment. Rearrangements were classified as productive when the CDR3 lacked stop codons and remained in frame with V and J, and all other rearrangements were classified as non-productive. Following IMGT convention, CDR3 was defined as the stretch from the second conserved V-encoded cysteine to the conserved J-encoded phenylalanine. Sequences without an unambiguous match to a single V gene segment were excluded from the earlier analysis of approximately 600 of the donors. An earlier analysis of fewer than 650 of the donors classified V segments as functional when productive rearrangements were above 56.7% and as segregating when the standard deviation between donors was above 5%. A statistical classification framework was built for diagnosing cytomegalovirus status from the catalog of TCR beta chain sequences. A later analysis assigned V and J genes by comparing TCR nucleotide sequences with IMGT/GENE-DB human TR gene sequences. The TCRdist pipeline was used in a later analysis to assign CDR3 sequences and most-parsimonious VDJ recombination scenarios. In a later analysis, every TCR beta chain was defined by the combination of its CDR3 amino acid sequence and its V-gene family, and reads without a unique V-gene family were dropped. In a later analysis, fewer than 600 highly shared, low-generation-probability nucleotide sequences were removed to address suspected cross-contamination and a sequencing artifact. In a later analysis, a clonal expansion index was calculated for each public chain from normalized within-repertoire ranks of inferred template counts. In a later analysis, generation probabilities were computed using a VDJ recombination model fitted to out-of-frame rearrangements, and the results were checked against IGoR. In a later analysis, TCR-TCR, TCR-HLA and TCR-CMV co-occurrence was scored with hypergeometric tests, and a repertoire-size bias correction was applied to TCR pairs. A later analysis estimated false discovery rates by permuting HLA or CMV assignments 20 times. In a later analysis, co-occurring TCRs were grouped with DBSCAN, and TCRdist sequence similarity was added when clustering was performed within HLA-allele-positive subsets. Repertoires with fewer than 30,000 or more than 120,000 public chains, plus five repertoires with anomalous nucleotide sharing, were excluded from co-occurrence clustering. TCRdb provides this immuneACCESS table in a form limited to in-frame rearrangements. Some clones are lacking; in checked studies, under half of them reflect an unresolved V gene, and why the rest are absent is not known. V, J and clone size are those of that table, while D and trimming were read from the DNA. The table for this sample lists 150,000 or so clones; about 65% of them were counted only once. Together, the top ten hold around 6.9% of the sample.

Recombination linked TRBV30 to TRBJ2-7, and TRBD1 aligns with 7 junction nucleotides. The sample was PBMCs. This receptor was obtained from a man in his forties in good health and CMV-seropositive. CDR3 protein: CAWSVTGQNYEQYF. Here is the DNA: TGTGCCTGGAGTGTAACGGGACAGAACTACGAGCAGTACTTC.